Listed below are T cell receptor beta chains from one sample, sequenced in a study of blood T cell repertoires in COVID-19. TCRdb's table, derived via immunoSEQ multiplex PCR, lists solely in-frame clones and lacks some. Here the sample spans around 84,000 clones, roughly 80% being singletons. Material for sequencing was peripheral blood. The origin of the receptors is a man older than 75 with active or convalescent COVID-19. Each CDR3 is given with its conserved first and last residue. Fields, in order: clone size, D gene, J gene, V gene, CDR3 protein, CDR3 DNA. The D gene is left open where the match is weak. Clone size appears in some rows only: once, few, many, or a class for an expanded clone.

. | TRBD1 | TRBJ1-2 | TRBV6-4 | CASSGQASSYGYTF | TGTGCCAGCAGCGGACAGGCGAGTTCCTATGGCTACACCTTC
. | . | TRBJ2-2 | TRBV19 | CASSISRNTGELFF | TGTGCCAGTAGTATCTCGAGGAACACCGGGGAGCTGTTTTTT
few | TRBD2 | TRBJ2-5 | TRBV5-4 | CASSRASSGRAQETQYF | TGTGCCAGCAGCAGGGCTTCTAGCGGGAGGGCTCAAGAGACCCAGTACTTC
. | TRBD1 | TRBJ2-1 | TRBV28 | CASSLTGQQDNEQFF | TGTGCCAGCAGTCTAACGGGACAGCAAGACAATGAGCAGTTCTTC
. | . | TRBJ1-3 | TRBV9 | CASSVEPVFSGNTIYF | TGTGCCAGCAGCGTAGAACCGGTGTTCTCTGGAAACACCATATATTTT
. | TRBD2 | TRBJ2-5 | TRBV19 | CASSKREVGETQYF | TGTGCCAGTAGTAAGCGGGAGGTCGGCGAGACCCAGTACTTC
. | . | TRBJ2-1 | TRBV27 | CASSLSPTNEQFF | TGTGCCAGCAGTTTAAGTCCGACAAATGAGCAGTTCTTC
few | TRBD1 | TRBJ2-5 | TRBV7-3 | CASSLDRGLQETQYF | TGTGCCAGCAGCTTAGACAGGGGGCTCCAAGAGACCCAGTACTTC
. | . | TRBJ1-5 | TRBV6-2/TRBV6-3 | CASSLAGARYSNQPQHF | TGTGCCAGCAGTTTGGCAGGGGCCAGATATAGCAATCAGCCCCAGCATTTT
. | TRBD2 | TRBJ2-1 | TRBV19 | CASSTNAGAVYEQFF | TGTGCCAGTAGTACTAACGCGGGAGCTGTATATGAGCAGTTCTTC
once | . | TRBJ2-1 | TRBV6-6 | CASRDGGPNNEQFF | TGTGCCAGCAGGGATGGAGGGCCGAACAATGAGCAGTTCTTC
. | . | TRBJ1-4 | TRBV9 | CASSVLGGFGEKLFF | TGTGCCAGCAGCGTACTGGGGGGATTCGGGGAAAAACTGTTTTTT
few | . | TRBJ1-1 | TRBV13 | CASTFSHQTNTEAFF | TGTGCCAGCACCTTCTCACATCAAACGAACACTGAAGCTTTCTTT
once | . | TRBJ2-2 | TRBV5-1 | CASNLRVVAGGSTGELFF | TGCGCCAGCAACCTAAGAGTCGTTGCGGGCGGATCAACCGGGGAGCTGTTTTTT
. | TRBD1 | TRBJ1-1 | TRBV29-1 | CSADRGQVTEAFF | TGCAGCGCGGACAGGGGTCAAGTTACTGAAGCTTTCTTT
once | . | TRBJ1-4 | TRBV6-6 | CASSYGQGYEKLFF | TGTGCCAGCAGTTACGGGCAGGGCTATGAAAAACTGTTTTTT
. | TRBD1 | TRBJ1-6 | TRBV6-6 | CASSRPGQGFSPLHF | TGTGCCAGCAGTCGACCGGGACAGGGCTTTTCACCCCTCCACTTT
. | . | TRBJ1-3 | TRBV3-1/TRBV3-2 | CASSQDLFSGNTIYF | TGTGCCAGCAGCCAAGATCTGTTCTCCGGAAACACCATATATTTT
. | TRBD1 | TRBJ1-1 | TRBV28 | CASSLFGTGGFLYTEAFF | TGTGCCAGCAGTTTATTTGGGACAGGGGGCTTTTTGTACACTGAAGCTTTCTTT
. | TRBD1 | TRBJ1-1 | TRBV3-1/TRBV3-2 | CASSQETGGRDTEAFF | TGTGCCAGCAGCCAAGAGACAGGGGGTAGGGACACTGAAGCTTTCTTT
. | . | TRBJ2-3 | TRBV13 | CASSDAQRPNLNTQYF | TGTGCCAGCAGCGACGCTCAGCGGCCTAACCTCAATACGCAGTATTTT
. | . | TRBJ1-5 | TRBV27 | CASSLRRSEQPQHF | TGTGCCAGCAGTTTAAGGAGGTCTGAGCAGCCCCAGCATTTT
. | . | TRBJ2-2 | TRBV13 | CASSRGGSGNTGELFF | TGTGCCAGCAGCCGGGGTGGATCCGGAAACACCGGGGAGCTGTTTTTT
once | TRBD1 | TRBJ2-2 | TRBV7-3 | CASSVTPQGTGELFF | TGTGCCAGTAGCGTGACTCCACAGGGGACCGGGGAGCTGTTTTTT
. | TRBD2 | TRBJ2-2 | TRBV7-3 | CASSGGRVATGELFF | TGTGCCAGCAGCGGCGGGAGAGTGGCCACCGGGGAGCTGTTTTTT
. | . | TRBJ1-2 | TRBV30 | CAWRDTYGYTF | TGTGCCTGGCGGGACACCTATGGCTACACCTTC
. | TRBD2 | TRBJ2-1 | TRBV7-9 | CASSPAGGPNNEQFF | TGTGCCAGCAGTCCTGCGGGGGGGCCTAACAATGAGCAGTTCTTC
. | . | TRBJ1-5 | TRBV7-2 | CASSLGAVSNQPQHF | TGTGCCAGCAGCTTAGGGGCTGTGAGCAATCAGCCCCAGCATTTT
. | . | TRBJ1-1 | TRBV27 | CASSLRGISMNTEAFF | TGTGCCAGCAGTTTAAGAGGGATATCGATGAACACTGAAGCTTTCTTT
. | TRBD1 | TRBJ2-5 | TRBV6-5 | CASSYGDRGTETQYF | TGTGCCAGCAGTTACGGGGACAGGGGAACAGAGACCCAGTACTTC
. | . | TRBJ2-2 | TRBV19 | CASSVDYAGELFF | TGTGCCAGTAGTGTAGACTACGCCGGGGAGCTGTTTTTT
. | TRBD1 | TRBJ1-2 | TRBV7-2 | CASSTRTGTSGGYTF | TGTGCCAGCAGCACACGGACAGGGACTTCGGGTGGCTACACCTTC
few | . | TRBJ1-5 | TRBV19 | CASTTGGYQPQHF | TGTGCCAGTACCACGGGGGGGTATCAGCCCCAGCATTTT
. | TRBD2 | TRBJ2-1 | TRBV7-2 | CASRPRLASYNEQFF | TGTGCCAGCAGACCCCGACTAGCTTCCTACAATGAGCAGTTCTTC
. | . | TRBJ1-6 | TRBV7-2 | CASSLAPRDSPLHF | TGTGCCAGCAGCTTAGCGCCTCGGGATTCACCCCTCCACTTT
. | TRBD1 | TRBJ1-1 | TRBV29-1 | CSVGQGSSEAFF | TGCAGCGTTGGACAGGGGTCCTCTGAAGCTTTCTTT
. | . | TRBJ1-5 | TRBV7-9 | CASNPGGDQPQHF | TGTGCCAGCAACCCGGGAGGGGATCAGCCCCAGCATTTT
. | TRBD2 | TRBJ2-2 | TRBV11-2 | CASSSPGGWELFF | TGTGCCAGCAGCTCGCCGGGGGGGTGGGAGCTGTTTTTT
. | . | TRBJ1-1 | TRBV4-1 | CASSRGGPEAFF | TGCGCCAGCAGCCGGGGAGGCCCTGAAGCTTTCTTT
. | TRBD2 | TRBJ2-2 | TRBV24-1 | CATSDPPTSGNTGELFF | TGTGCCACCAGTGATCCACCGACTAGCGGGAACACCGGGGAGCTGTTTTTT
. | TRBD2 | TRBJ2-1 | TRBV9 | CASSVGTSVNEQFF | TGTGCCAGCAGCGTAGGGACTAGCGTCAATGAGCAGTTCTTC
. | TRBD1 | TRBJ1-2 | TRBV6-4 | CASSTGQGHTYGYTF | TGTGCCAGCAGTACGGGACAGGGTCATACCTATGGCTACACCTTC
. | . | TRBJ2-2 | TRBV27 | CASRRSGGTNTGELFF | TGTGCCAGCAGGAGGTCTGGGGGGACGAACACCGGGGAGCTGTTTTTT
. | . | TRBJ1-5 | TRBV12-3/TRBV12-4 | CASSFNSNQPQHF | TGTGCCAGCAGTTTCAATAGCAATCAGCCCCAGCATTTT
. | . | TRBJ2-1 | TRBV3-1/TRBV3-2 | CASSQDWGVASHEQFF | TGTGCCAGCAGCCAAGATTGGGGGGTGGCTAGCCATGAGCAGTTCTTC
. | . | TRBJ2-6 | TRBV11-2 | CASSSKRQMGTGANVLTF | TGTGCCAGCAGCTCAAAACGACAGATGGGTACTGGGGCCAACGTCCTGACTTTC
once | . | TRBJ2-6 | TRBV19 | CASRIRDTVFSGANVLTF | TGTGCCAGTAGAATCCGGGACACGGTGTTCTCTGGGGCCAACGTCCTGACTTTC
. | . | TRBJ2-5 | TRBV13 | CASSQRTEEETQYF | TGTGCCAGCAGCCAGAGGACAGAAGAAGAGACCCAGTACTTC
. | . | TRBJ1-1 | TRBV11-2 | CASSYRGARAFF | TGTGCCAGCAGCTACCGGGGGGCGCGGGCTTTCTTT
. | . | TRBJ1-4 | TRBV19 | CASSRQTNEKLFF | TGTGCCAGTAGTCGACAAACTAATGAAAAACTGTTTTTT